A single sample is the source of the 32 T cell receptor beta chains below, sequenced in a study of tumor-infiltrating lymphocytes in oesophageal squamous cell carcinoma. TCRdb recomputed calls from the PCR reads with MiXCR, one row per CDR3 protein. The sample yields approximately 13,000 distinct CDR3 sequences, about 54% seen once. The material sequenced was esophageal tumor tissue. These receptors were taken from a male donor with esophageal squamous cell carcinoma.

This chain links TRBV3-1 with TRBJ2-3; maybe TRBD2 (7 bases). The J call may be mistaken, given a closer DNA end match to TRBJ2-7. CDR3 length: 14 amino acids. CDR1 and CDR2 from the germline V gene are LGHDT and YNNKEL (reference sequence). This CDR3 is CASSHVGGGYEQYF. DNA of the CDR3: TGTGCCAGCAGCCACGTGGGAGGGGGCTACGAGCAGTACTTC.

Notes on this clonotype: Given the absence of the conserved phenylalanine or tryptophan at the CDR3 end, a read error is likely. CDR3 sequence: CASSRNPGQGYDEQYL. The CDR3 region has the DNA TGTGCCAGCAGCCGGAACCCGGGACAGGGATACGACGAGCAGTACTTA. V gene TRBV7-6 combines with J gene TRBJ2-5; 9 nucleotides line up with TRBD1. Near its end, the DNA agrees better with TRBJ2-7, so the J call may be wrong. Germline CDR1 and CDR2: SGHVS and FNYEAQ. The CDR3 runs to 16 residues.

This rearrangement joins TRBV28 to TRBJ2-4, with TRBD1 as a possible D gene (5 bases). The J call may be mistaken, given a closer DNA end match to TRBJ2-1. The CDR3 is 13 amino acids. From germline, CDR1 is MDHEN and CDR2 SYDVKM. CDR3 coding DNA: TGTGCCAGCGGTGGGGCCACCACCTACGAGCAGTTCTTC. Encoded protein: CASGGATTYEQFF.

CDR3 DNA sequence: TGCGCCAGCAGCTTAAATGGGGGGCGAACTGAAGCTTTCTTT. Protein sequence: CASSLNGGRTEAFF. This chain connects TRBV5-1 to TRBJ1-1; the D gene is possibly TRBD1 (6 bases). V gave up 2 bases and J gave up 5 bases, with 13 bases separating them. The CDR3 extends over 14 amino acids. Germline V gene sequence: CDR1 SGHRS, CDR2 YFSETQ.

This clonotype was detected ten times or more. V usage is TRBV11-2 and J usage is TRBJ2-2; TRBD2 aligns across 10 bases. The CDR3 covers 15 residues. The V gene's germline CDR1 is SGHAT and CDR2 FQNNGV. V lost 7 bases and J lost 4; bases outside the gene matches: 6. CDR3: CASTGLAVSTGELFF. The CDR3 DNA follows: TGTGCCAGCACTGGACTAGCGGTATCCACCGGGGAGCTGTTTTTT.

This chain joins TRBV7-3 and TRBJ2-5; 7 nucleotides line up with TRBD2. The CDR3 extends over 14 amino acids. The V and J ends lost 0 bases and 5 bases, in that order; junction bases with no gene match: 3. Germline-derived CDR1 and CDR2 are SGHTA and FQGTGA. The CDR3 region is CASSLTGRGETQYF. In DNA form, the CDR3 reads TGTGCCAGCAGCTTAACTGGGAGGGGCGAGACCCAGTACTTC.

The chain joins TRBV6-1 to TRBJ2-7; D gene ambiguous. The DNA end favors TRBJ2-1, so the J call may be wrong. CDR1 and CDR2 from the germline V gene are MNHNS and SASEGT. CDR3 length: 13 residues. The CDR3 reads CASRADGYNEQFF. The CDR3 region has the DNA TGTGCCAGCAGGGCGGACGGGTACAATGAGCAGTTCTTC.

This clonotype was seen only a few times. The chain carries TRBV5-1 and TRBJ2-2; D not certain. This CDR3 region has 13 residues. V was trimmed by 5 bases and J by 4 bases, leaving 9 bases between them. Per germline, CDR1 SGHRS and CDR2 YFSETQ. The CDR3 here is CASRARSTGELFF. The CDR3 DNA reads TGCGCCAGCAGAGCTAGGAGCACCGGGGAGCTGTTTTTT.

This sequence joins TRBV14 and TRBJ2-7; the D gene is possibly TRBD1 (5 bases). Matching the DNA end better, TRBJ2-1 makes the J call doubtful. Germline-derived CDR1 and CDR2 are SGHDN and FVKESK. This CDR3 is built from 14 residues. The CDR3 protein is CASSHPGGANEQFF. CDR3 DNA: TGTGCCAGCAGCCACCCCGGTGGGGCCAATGAGCAGTTCTTC.

V usage is TRBV6-5 and J usage is TRBJ1-1; D gene unclear. CDR1 is MNHEY and CDR2 is SVGAGI in the germline V gene. This CDR3 comprises 14 residues. V lost 5 bases to trimming and J lost 1 base, with 11 bases between them. CDR3 sequence (DNA): TGTGCCAGCAGTCCGAGTAGAGGGAACACTGAAGCTTTCTTT. Encoded protein: CASSPSRGNTEAFF.

V usage is TRBV6-6 and J usage is TRBJ2-3; 9 positions agree with TRBD2. This CDR3 has 15 residues. V lost 4 bases and J lost 1; bases outside the gene matches: 3. Per the germline V gene, CDR1 is MNHNY and CDR2 is SVGAGI (reference sequence). CDR3 DNA: TGTGCCAGCAGTTCCGCTAGCGGGGGCACAGATACGCAGTATTTT. Its translation is CASSSASGGTDTQYF.

By share, this clonotype ranks as large. The chain combines TRBV7-3 with TRBJ2-1; D might be TRBD1 or TRBD2, each matching 5 bases. The CDR3 spans 17 residues. Germline V gives CDR1 SGHTA, CDR2 FQGTGA. Trimming pared 2 bases from V and 4 bases from J, leaving 18 bases between. For the CDR3, the DNA is TGTGCCAGCAGCTTATTCCCCGGGACCCCTATATACAATGAGCAGTTCTTC. Protein: CASSLFPGTPIYNEQFF.

The rearrangement uses TRBV6-5 and TRBJ2-5; 7 bases map to TRBD1. The J call could be wrong; TRBJ2-7 is a better fit for the DNA end. The CDR3 covers 12 residues. CDR1 MNHEY and CDR2 SVGAGI come from the germline V gene. The CDR3 DNA is TGTGCCAGCAGTTCCCAGGGGGACGAGCAGTACTTC. Translation gives CASSSQGDEQYF.

The CDR3 protein is CSGGPLSTYTF. CDR3 coding DNA: TGCAGTGGAGGGCCCCTTTCCACCTACACCTTC. The chain couples TRBV20-1 to TRBJ2-7; D is unresolved. The J call may be in error: the DNA end matches TRBJ1-2 better. Germline V CDR1 and CDR2: DFQATT, SNEGSKA (reference sequence). CDR3 length: 11 amino acids.

This rearrangement joins TRBV28 to TRBJ2-5; TRBD1 or TRBD2 may be the D gene (5 bases each). CDR1 is MDHEN and CDR2 is SYDVKM in the germline V gene. This CDR3 has 16 amino acids. Trimming cost V 8 bases and J 11 bases, with 30 bases left between them. CDR3 DNA sequence: TGTGCCAGCCTCAGAGGGGTATATCGTTCCTACAATGAGCAGTACTTC. The encoded protein is CASLRGVYRSYNEQYF. The full variable domain, in which reference TRBV28 and TRBJ2-5 provide the parts outside the CDR3, is DVKVTQSSRYLVKRTGEKVFLECVQDMDHENMFWYRQDPGLGLRLIYFSYDVKMKEKGDIPEGYSVSREKKERFSLILESASTNQTSMYLCASLRGVYRSYNEQYFGPGTRLLVL.

The J gene is TRBJ2-3, the V gene TRBV6-5; the match to TRBD1 covers 7 bases. CDR1 MNHEY and CDR2 SVGAGI come from the germline V gene. The CDR3 sequence is 15 residues long. J was trimmed by 2 bases and V by 5 bases; bases with no gene match: 7. In DNA, the CDR3 is TGTGCCAGCAGTGAGACTGGGACAGACACAGATACGCAGTATTTT. It translates to CASSETGTDTDTQYF.

This clonotype was recorded at least ten times. The gene calls are TRBV21-1 and TRBJ1-5; TRBD1 is the table's D call and was not checked against the DNA. TRBV21-1 is tagged as a pseudogene. The CDR3 loop spans 16 amino acids. CDR3 residues: CASSNPQGRRNQPQHF. CDR3 sequence (DNA): TGTGCCAGCAGCAACCCACAGGGGCGCCGCAATCAGCCCCAGCATTTT.

By proportion, this clonotype is medium-sized. V gene TRBV6-1 combines with J gene TRBJ2-2; 7 positions match TRBD1. This CDR3 region has 15 residues. The J segment lost 1 base and the V segment lost 5 bases, leaving 4 bases of the junction unmatched. Germline CDR1 MNHNS, CDR2 SASEGT. The chain's CDR3 is CASSSRTGNTGELFF. The CDR3 DNA sequence: TGTGCCAGCAGTTCAAGGACAGGGAACACCGGGGAGCTGTTTTTT.

This clonotype was seen a single time. The chain links TRBV24-1 to TRBJ2-4; either TRBD1 or TRBD2 may fit D (5 bases each). The last part of the DNA fits TRBJ2-1 better; the J call may be wrong. CDR3 length: 16 residues. Germline lookup yields CDR1 KGHDR and CDR2 SFDVKD. The DNA for the CDR3 is TGTGCCACCAGTGATCCCCGGGACGGAATCTACAATGAGCAGTTCTTC. Protein: CATSDPRDGIYNEQFF.

This clonotype was seen repeatedly, ten times or more. This may be a read error: a much more frequent sequence differs by one nucleotide. V gene TRBV5-1 combines with J gene TRBJ2-1, with a weak D call TRBD1 (6 bases). The DNA matches TRBJ2-7 better at its end, which makes the J call doubtful. Germline loops: CDR1 SGHRS, CDR2 YFSETQ. This CDR3 region has 16 residues. The CDR3 bases are TGTGCCAGCAGTTTCCTCACAGGGAGCTCCTACAATGAGCAGTACTTC. It codes for CASSFLTGSSYNEQYF.

This clonotype was counted only a few times. The chain recombines TRBV19 with TRBJ2-5; D unresolved. V gave up 7 bases and J gave up 11 bases, with 29 bases separating them. The length of the CDR3 is 16 residues. Germline lookup yields CDR1 LNHDA and CDR2 SQIVND (reference sequence). CDR3 in amino acids: CASIGRIGPSYNEQYF. In nucleotides, the CDR3 is TGTGCCAGTATAGGCAGGATCGGCCCGTCCTACAATGAGCAGTACTTC.

The sample holds one count of this clonotype. The chain couples TRBV7-2 to TRBJ1-1, with D possibly matching TRBD1 (5 bases). The assigned J gene may be wrong: the sequence end matches TRBJ2-2 better. The germline CDR1 and CDR2 sequences are SGHTA and FQGNSA. This CDR3 has 14 amino acids. The CDR3 spells CASSLVGRVGELFF. Written as DNA, the CDR3 is TGTGCCAGCAGCTTAGTCGGCAGGGTAGGGGAGCTGTTTTTT.

J is TRBJ2-4 and V is TRBV7-2, with TRBD1 identical over 7 bases. The DNA matches TRBJ1-2 better at its end, which makes the J call doubtful. Per germline, CDR1 SGHTA and CDR2 FQGNSA. The CDR3 contains 15 residues. CDR3 residues: CASSLARGQNYGYTF. The CDR3 DNA sequence: TGTGCCAGCAGCTTAGCGAGGGGACAGAACTATGGCTACACCTTC.

As to this clonotype: Here the CDR3 omits its conserved ending phenylalanine or tryptophan, so a read error is the likely source. The CDR3 region has the DNA TGTGCCAGCAGCTTAGTTCAGGACAGCCAAGAGACCCAGTACCTC. It is translated as CASSLVQDSQETQYL. The chain couples TRBV7-9 to TRBJ2-5; a possible D gene is TRBD1 (6 bases). Germline CDR1 is SEHNR and CDR2 is FQNEAQ (reference sequence). The CDR3 has 15 residues. Trimming stripped 1 base from V and 1 base from J, with 10 bases between.

The V gene is TRBV2, the J gene TRBJ2-5; no clear D gene. V was pared by 6 bases and J by 11 bases, with 19 bases between. In germline, CDR1 is SNHLY, CDR2 FYNNEI. The CDR3 spans 13 residues. The CDR3 sequence: CASRPPSYNEQYF. For the CDR3, the DNA is TGTGCCAGCAGGCCCCCTTCTTACAATGAGCAGTACTTC. Looking up the rest from reference TRBV2 and TRBJ2-5 gives the full variable domain: EPEVTQTPSHQVTQMGQEVILRCVPISNHLYFYWYRQILGQKVEFLVSFYNNEISEKSEIFDDQFSVERPDGSNFTLKIRSTKLEDSAMYFCASRPPSYNEQYFGPGTRLLVL.

For this clonotype: As the CDR3 is not closed by the conserved phenylalanine or tryptophan, this likely results from a read error. It is unclear where the CDR3 begins or ends on the DNA, so no DNA is shown, and the CDR3 is as TCRdb lists it. CDR3 residues: CASSLFGQGNNSPLHFGN. The genes are TRBV7-3 and TRBJ2-5; TRBD2, as called in the table, went unchecked against the DNA. The CDR3 is 18 amino acids long, termini counted. From germline, CDR1 is SGHTA and CDR2 FQGTGA.

The CDR3 reads CASSLAAGNYEQFF. Here the CDR3 DNA reads TGTGCCAGCAGCTTAGCCGCAGGGAACTACGAGCAGTTCTTC. The V gene is TRBV7-2, the J gene TRBJ2-5; weak D call: TRBD1 (5 bases). TRBJ2-1 explains the end of the DNA better; the J call may be wrong. The CDR3 spans 14 residues. The germline V gene encodes CDR1 SGHTA and CDR2 FQGNSA.

The chain is built from TRBV7-8 and TRBJ2-1, with 13 nucleotides matching TRBD2. Germline CDR1 reads SGHVS; CDR2 reads FQNEAQ. With 4 bases clipped from V and 3 bases from J, the junction kept 6 bases outside the gene matches. This CDR3 has 17 residues. DNA for the CDR3: TGTGCCAGCAGCTCGGGACTAGCGGGATCCAACTACAATGAGCAGTTCTTC. It codes for CASSSGLAGSNYNEQFF.

This clonotype was counted many times. A read error may explain this, as a much larger clone is one base away. The chain uses TRBV6-1 and TRBJ2-5, with 7 nucleotides matching TRBD1. The J segment lost 11 bases and the V segment lost 5 bases, leaving 17 bases of the junction unmatched. CDR3 size: 15 residues. The germline V gene encodes CDR1 MNHNS and CDR2 SASEGT. The CDR3 DNA sequence: TGTGCCAGCAGTTGGGACAGCCTGGCCTACAATGAGCAGTACTTC. The encoded protein is CASSWDSLAYNEQYF.

By sample fraction, this clonotype is medium-sized. The chain employs TRBV5-1 and TRBJ2-3; 8 bases align to TRBD1. Germline CDR1 reads SGHRS; CDR2 reads YFSETQ. The ends lost 5 bases at V and 2 bases at J; junction bases unmatched: 7. The CDR3 is 15 amino acids. CDR3 DNA: TGCGCCAGCAGGCCCGGGACAGGTAACACAGATACGCAGTATTTT. It translates to CASRPGTGNTDTQYF.

The rearrangement links TRBV7-6 to TRBJ1-1, with TRBD1 matching over 7 bases. V gave up 5 bases and J gave up 0 bases; unmatched junction bases: 15. Germline-derived CDR1 and CDR2 are SGHVS and FNYEAQ. This CDR3 is 18 amino acids long. This CDR3 is CASSTRQGGVFMNTEAFF. DNA for the CDR3: TGTGCCAGCAGCACAAGACAGGGTGGGGTTTTCATGAACACTGAAGCTTTCTTT.

Comments on this clonotype: The missing conserved phenylalanine or tryptophan at the end of this CDR3 makes a read error likely. The DNA is left out, because the CDR3 cannot be placed on it with certainty; the CDR3 is given as TCRdb lists it. The V call is TRBV10-2, the J call TRBJ2-1; the DNA was not compared with TRBD1, the D call given in the table. Inclusive of both ends, the CDR3 amounts to 16 amino acids. Germline V lookup: CDR1 WSHSY, CDR2 SAAADI. CDR3 protein: CASSLTGGPYEQYFGN.